This T cell receptor (beta chain) was observed in a study of post-analysis software for immune sequencing data. As for the study in general: The patients showed relapsing-remitting, secondary progressive and progressive-relapsing multiple sclerosis courses. General study points: Included in a set of about five TRBV segments more frequent in patients than controls were TRBV5-6, TRBV5-1 and TRBV20-1. Controls showed significantly higher normalized Chao1 diversity than did multiple sclerosis patients. Strong co-clustering by F measure was evident for samples that had been prepared in the same batch.

This clonotype turned up a few times. Its antigen is still unknown. The TCR beta cDNA libraries carried unique molecular identifiers. cDNA molecules numbering around 450,000 came from roughly 1.1 to 9.2 million T cells. MiXCR, run by TCRdb on the PCR reads, gives a single entry per CDR3 protein. The sample contains hundreds of thousands of distinct CDR3 sequences, roughly 27% of which appear only once. This CDR3 contains 13 residues. Trimming pared 5 bases from V and 5 bases from J, leaving 13 bases between. The V gene's germline CDR1 is SGHTA and CDR2 FQGNSA. V is TRBV7-2 and J is TRBJ2-7; a weak D match, TRBD1 (5 bases). This receptor was identified in a girl aged 10 to 17 with multiple sclerosis. Sequencing was performed on blood. CDR3 sequence: CASSARVVDEQYF. The CDR3, as DNA: TGTGCCAGCAGCGCCAGGGTCGTCGACGAGCAGTACTTC.